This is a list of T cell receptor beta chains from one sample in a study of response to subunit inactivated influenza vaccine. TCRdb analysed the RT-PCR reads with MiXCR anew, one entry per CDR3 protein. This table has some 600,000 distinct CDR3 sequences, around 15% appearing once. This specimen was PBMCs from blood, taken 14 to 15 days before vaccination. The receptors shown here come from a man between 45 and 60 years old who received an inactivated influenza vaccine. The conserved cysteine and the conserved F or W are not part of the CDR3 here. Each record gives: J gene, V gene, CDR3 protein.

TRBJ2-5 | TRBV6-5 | ASSSLAGNQETQY
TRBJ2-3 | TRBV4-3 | ASSPVGHGRGDTQY
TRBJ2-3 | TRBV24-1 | ATSDLDFGTTTRTQY
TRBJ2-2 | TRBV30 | ALWQGAAGELF
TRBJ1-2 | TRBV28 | ASSGQITNYGHT
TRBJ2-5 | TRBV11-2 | ASSQTSGSLQTQY
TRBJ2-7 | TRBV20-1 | SAIRGAGRGEQY
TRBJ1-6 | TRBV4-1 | ASSGASGFNSPLH
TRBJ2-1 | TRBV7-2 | ASSLGPGGPYNEQF
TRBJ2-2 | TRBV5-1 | ASSLSGRSTGELF
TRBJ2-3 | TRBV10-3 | AISESSGEDTQY
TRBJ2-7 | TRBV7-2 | ASSPLPGTLGDEQY
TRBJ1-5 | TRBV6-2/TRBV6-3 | ASSFPGAYSNQPQH
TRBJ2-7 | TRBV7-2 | ASSIGRAGEQY
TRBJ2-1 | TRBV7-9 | ASSFPNRGGEQF
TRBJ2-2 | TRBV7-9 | ASSLPSGQTGELF
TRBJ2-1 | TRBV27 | ASKGTAGLNEQF
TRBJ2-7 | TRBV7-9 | ASGTGEYYEQY
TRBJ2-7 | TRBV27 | ASNPGPRPSYEQY
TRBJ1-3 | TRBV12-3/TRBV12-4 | ASSETGTSGNTIY
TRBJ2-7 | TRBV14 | ASSPFLQASLYEQY
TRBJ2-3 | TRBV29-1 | SVEQGADTQY
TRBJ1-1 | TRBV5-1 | ASSLYPRDTEAF
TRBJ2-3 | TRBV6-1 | ASSRRGESTDTQY
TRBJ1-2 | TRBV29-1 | SVATGINYGYT
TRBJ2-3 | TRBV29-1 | SVERFGTDTQY
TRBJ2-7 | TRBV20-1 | SASRNAGISSYEQY
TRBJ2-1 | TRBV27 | ASNLGLSKAYNEQF